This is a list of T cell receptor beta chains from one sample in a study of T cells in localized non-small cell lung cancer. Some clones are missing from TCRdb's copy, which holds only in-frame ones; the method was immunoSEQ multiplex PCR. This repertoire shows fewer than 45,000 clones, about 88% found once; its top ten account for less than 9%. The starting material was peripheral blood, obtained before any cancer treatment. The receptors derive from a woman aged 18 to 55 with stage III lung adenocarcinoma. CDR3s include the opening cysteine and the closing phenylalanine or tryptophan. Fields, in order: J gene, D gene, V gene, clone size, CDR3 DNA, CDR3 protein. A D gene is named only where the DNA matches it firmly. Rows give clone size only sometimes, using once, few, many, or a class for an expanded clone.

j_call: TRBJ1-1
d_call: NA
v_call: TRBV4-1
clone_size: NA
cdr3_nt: TGCGCCAGCAGCCTTCTAAGTCTATCCATGAACACTGAAGCTTTCTTT
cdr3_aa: CASSLLSLSMNTEAFF

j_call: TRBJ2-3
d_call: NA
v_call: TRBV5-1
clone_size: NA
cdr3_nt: TGCGCCAGCAGCTTGGTGGGGGGTAGTGTCGATACGCAGTATTTT
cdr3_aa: CASSLVGGSVDTQYF

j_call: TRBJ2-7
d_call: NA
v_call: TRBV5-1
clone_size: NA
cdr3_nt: TGCGCCAGCAGCGGTCCGGACGAGCAGTACTTC
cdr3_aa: CASSGPDEQYF

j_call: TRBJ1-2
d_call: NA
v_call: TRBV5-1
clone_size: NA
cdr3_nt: TGCGCCAGCAAGAAGGGGCAGGACCTAAACTATGGCTACACCTTC
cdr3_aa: CASKKGQDLNYGYTF

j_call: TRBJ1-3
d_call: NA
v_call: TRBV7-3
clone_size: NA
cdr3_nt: TGTGCCAACCAACCTGGGGTCCGGGGGCATCGCTCTGGAAACACCATATATTTT
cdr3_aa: CANQPGVRGHRSGNTIYF

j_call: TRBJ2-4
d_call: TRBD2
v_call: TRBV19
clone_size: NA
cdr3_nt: TGTGCCAGTAGTCGCCGAGGAACGGGACTAGCGGGGGGCTTAGACATTCAGTACTTC
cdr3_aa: CASSRRGTGLAGGLDIQYF

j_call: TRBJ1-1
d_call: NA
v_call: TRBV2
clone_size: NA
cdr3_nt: TGTGCCAGCAGTACCCCAGGAGTCCACACTGAAGCTTTCTTT
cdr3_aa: CASSTPGVHTEAFF

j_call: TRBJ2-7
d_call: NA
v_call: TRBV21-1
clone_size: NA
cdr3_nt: TGTGCCAGCTCTACTGAAGGAGAGGACGAGCAGTACTTC
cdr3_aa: CASSTEGEDEQYF

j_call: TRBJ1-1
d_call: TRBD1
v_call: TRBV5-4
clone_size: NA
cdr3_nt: TGTGCCAGCAGCCCGCTGACAGGGGAGTACACTGAAGCTTTCTTT
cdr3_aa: CASSPLTGEYTEAFF

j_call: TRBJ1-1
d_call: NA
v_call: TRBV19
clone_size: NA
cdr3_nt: TGTGCCAGTACCCAAGGGGGGCGCGTCACTGAAGCTTTCTTT
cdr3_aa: CASTQGGRVTEAFF

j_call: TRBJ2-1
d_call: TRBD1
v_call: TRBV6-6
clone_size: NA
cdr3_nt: TGTGCCAGCAGTTGGGACAGCGGAAGGCCGTTCTTC
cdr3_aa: CASSWDSGRPFF

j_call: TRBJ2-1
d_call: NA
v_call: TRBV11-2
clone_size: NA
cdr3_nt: TGTGCCAGCAGCTTAGGTGGCTCCAACTCCTGGCAGTTCTTC
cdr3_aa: CASSLGGSNSWQFF

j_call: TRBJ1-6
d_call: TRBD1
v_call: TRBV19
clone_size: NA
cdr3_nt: TGTGCCAGTAGGGGACAGGGGGCCTGGAATTCACCCCTCCACTTT
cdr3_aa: CASRGQGAWNSPLHF

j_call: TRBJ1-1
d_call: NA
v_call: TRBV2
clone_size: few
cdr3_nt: TGTGCCAGCGCCCGGACTAGCCAGACTGAAGCTTTCTTT
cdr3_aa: CASARTSQTEAFF

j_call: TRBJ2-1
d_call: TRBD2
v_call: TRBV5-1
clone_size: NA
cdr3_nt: TGCGCCAGCAGCCCCCGGAGCGGGGTCAATGAGCAGTTCTTC
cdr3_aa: CASSPRSGVNEQFF

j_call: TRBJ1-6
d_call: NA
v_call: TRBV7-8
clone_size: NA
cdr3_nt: TGTGCCAGCAGCCCCACAGGGCCTTCACCCCTCCACTTT
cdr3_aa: CASSPTGPSPLHF

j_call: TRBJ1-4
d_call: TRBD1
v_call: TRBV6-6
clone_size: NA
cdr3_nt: TGTGCCGCGAGATCAGGGGGCGTAGTTGAAAAACTGTTTTTT
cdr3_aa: CAARSGGVVEKLFF

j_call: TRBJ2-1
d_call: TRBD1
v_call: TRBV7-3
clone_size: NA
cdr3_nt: TGTGCCAGCAGCTCGACAGGGGGCGATGAGCAGTTCTTC
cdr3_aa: CASSSTGGDEQFF

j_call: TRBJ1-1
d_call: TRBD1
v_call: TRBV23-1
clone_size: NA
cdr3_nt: TGCGCCAGCAGTCTATCCGGGACAGCTAACCCTCTGAACACTGAAGCTTTCTTT
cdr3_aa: CASSLSGTANPLNTEAFF

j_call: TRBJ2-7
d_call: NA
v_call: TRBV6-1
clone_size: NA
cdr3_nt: TGTGCCAGCAGTGAAGTGTGGGCAGGTCGTGGGGAGCAGTACTTC
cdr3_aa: CASSEVWAGRGEQYF

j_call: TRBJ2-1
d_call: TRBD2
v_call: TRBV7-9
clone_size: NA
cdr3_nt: TGTGCCAGCAGCGCTAGCGGGGGTCAGGAGCAGTTCTTC
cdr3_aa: CASSASGGQEQFF

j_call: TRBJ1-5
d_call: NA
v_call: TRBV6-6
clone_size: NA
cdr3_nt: TGTGCCAGCAGTGGTAATCAGCCCCAGCATTTT
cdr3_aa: CASSGNQPQHF

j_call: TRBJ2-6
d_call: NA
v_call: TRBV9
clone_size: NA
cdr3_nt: TGTGCCAGCAGCCCAAGGACGGGGGTCTCGCTCTCTGGGGCCAACGTCCTGACTTTC
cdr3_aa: CASSPRTGVSLSGANVLTF

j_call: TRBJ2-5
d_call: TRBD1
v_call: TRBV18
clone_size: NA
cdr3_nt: TGTGCCAGCTCGCTCGGGACAGGGCAAAGGACCCAGTACTTC
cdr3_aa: CASSLGTGQRTQYF

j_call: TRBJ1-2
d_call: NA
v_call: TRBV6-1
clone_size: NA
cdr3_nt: TGTGCCAGCCGCATGTGGGAAGGGGGTAACTATGGCTACACCTTC
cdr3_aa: CASRMWEGGNYGYTF

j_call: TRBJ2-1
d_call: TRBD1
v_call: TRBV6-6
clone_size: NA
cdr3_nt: TGTGCCAGCAGTCAGTCCGGGACAGGGAACAATGAGCAGTTCTTC
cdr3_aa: CASSQSGTGNNEQFF

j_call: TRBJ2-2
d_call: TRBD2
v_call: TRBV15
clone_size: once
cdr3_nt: TGTGCCACCGGGCTAGCGGGGGGGCATACCGGGGAGCTGTTTTTT
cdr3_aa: CATGLAGGHTGELFF

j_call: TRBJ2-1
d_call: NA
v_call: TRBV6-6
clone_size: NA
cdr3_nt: TGTGCCAGCTCGGGCGGGGATGGGGGCAATGAGCAGTTCTTC
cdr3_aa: CASSGGDGGNEQFF

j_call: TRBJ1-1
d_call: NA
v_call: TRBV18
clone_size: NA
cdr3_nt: TGTGCCAGCTCCCCACAAGGGGGGCTGAACACTGAAGCTTTCTTT
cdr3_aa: CASSPQGGLNTEAFF

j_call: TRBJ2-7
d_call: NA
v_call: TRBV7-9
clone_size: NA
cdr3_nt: TGTGCCAGCAGCTTAGTAACGGGCGAGCAGTACTTC
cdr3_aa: CASSLVTGEQYF